Following are 29 T cell receptor beta chains from one sample sequenced in a study of blood T cell repertoires in COVID-19. The assay was immunoSEQ multiplex PCR, and TCRdb's table has in-frame clones only and misses some. The sample includes over 300,000 clones, around 92% seen only once; the top ten take roughly 1.2%. Sequenced sample: peripheral blood. The receptors were sampled from a man aged 35-49 years with acute or convalescent COVID-19.

V gene TRBV6-2 or TRBV6-3 combines with J gene TRBJ1-5; a weak D match, TRBD1 (6 bases). V lost 2 bases and J 7 bases, leaving 15 bases between the germline ends. Germline-derived CDR1 and CDR2 are MNHEY and SVGEGT. CDR3 length: 15 residues. CDR3 in amino acids: CASSYGFQGLQPQHF. CDR3 bases: TGTGCCAGCAGTTACGGTTTTCAGGGGTTGCAGCCCCAGCATTTT.

The chain employs TRBV29-1 and TRBJ2-7, with a weak D call TRBD1 (6 bases). This CDR3 is built from 14 residues. Germline V gives CDR1 SQVTM, CDR2 ANQGSEA. Trimming took off 4 bases at V and 0 bases at J, with 13 bases between the two ends. DNA for the CDR3: TGCAGCGTTGCGGGAAGGACAGCCTCCTACGAGCAGTACTTC. Amino acid sequence: CSVAGRTASYEQYF.

This clone appeared once. The chain couples TRBV27 to TRBJ2-1; 11 bases are shared with TRBD2. The CDR3 has 16 residues. With V trimmed by 3 bases and J by 4 bases, 5 bases remained unmatched. From germline, CDR1 is MNHEY and CDR2 SMNVEV (reference sequence). The CDR3 DNA follows: TGTGCCAGCAGTTTGACTAGCGGGGAAATATACAATGAGCAGTTCTTC. Protein product: CASSLTSGEIYNEQFF.

This chain joins TRBV28 and TRBJ2-3; 11 bases match TRBD2. The length of the CDR3 is 18 residues. Per the germline V gene, CDR1 is MDHEN and CDR2 is SYDVKM. The V segment lost 1 base and the J segment 0 bases; nucleotides outside the gene matches: 6. The CDR3 loop is CASSLSGLAAPSTDTQYF. CDR3 DNA: TGTGCCAGCAGTTTATCGGGACTAGCGGCTCCTAGCACAGATACGCAGTATTTT. Drawing the rest from reference TRBV28 and TRBJ2-3, the complete variable domain is DVKVTQSSRYLVKRTGEKVFLECVQDMDHENMFWYRQDPGLGLRLIYFSYDVKMKEKGDIPEGYSVSREKKERFSLILESASTNQTSMYLCASSLSGLAAPSTDTQYFGPGTRLTVL.

The chain carries TRBV20-1 and TRBJ2-3; 7 bases align to TRBD2. The germline V gene encodes CDR1 DFQATT and CDR2 SNEGSKA (reference sequence). The CDR3 loop spans 11 amino acids. Germline trimming cut 3 bases from V and 10 bases from J; bases unmatched to any gene: 4. CDR3 DNA: TGCAGTGCTAGTCGGGGGGACCCGCAGTATTTT. Its translation: CSASRGDPQYF.

The chain combines TRBV3-1 (or the pseudogene TRBV3-2) with TRBJ1-2; 7 bases match TRBD1. This CDR3 comprises 13 residues. CDR1 LGHDT and CDR2 YNNKEL come from the germline V gene (reference sequence). Trimming removed 1 base from V and 12 bases from J; junction bases left unmatched: 8. The CDR3 DNA is TGTGCCAGCAGCCAAGTAGGGGGCGCACCCCACACCTTC. Its protein is CASSQVGGAPHTF.

Comments on this clone: Different DNA sequences within this sample yield the same CDR3. The chain carries TRBV12-3 or TRBV12-4 and TRBJ2-5, with 7 bases aligning to TRBD1. The CDR3 spans 13 residues. The trim removed 6 bases at V and 4 bases at J, leaving 5 bases unmatched. CDR3 bases: TGTGCCAGCAGGACAGGGTTCGGAGAGACCCAGTACTTC. This translates into CASRTGFGETQYF.

The chain couples TRBV28 to TRBJ2-4; 12 bases align to TRBD2. CDR1 and CDR2 (germline): MDHEN, SYDVKM. The junction had 4 bases not matched to a gene; V was cut back by 3 bases and J by 7 bases. The CDR3 is 15 amino acids. The DNA for the CDR3 is TGTGCCAGCAGTTTGCCTGGACTAGCGGGGAACATTCAGTACTTC. This sequence encodes CASSLPGLAGNIQYF.

In this sample, this clone turned up once. The chain joins TRBV9 to TRBJ1-2; D remains unclear. V lost 0 bases and J lost 3, with 6 bases in between. Germline CDR1 is SGDLS and CDR2 is YYNGEE. CDR3 length: 13 residues. This CDR3 reads CASSVVSDYGYTF. For the CDR3, the DNA is TGTGCCAGCAGCGTAGTTTCCGACTATGGCTACACCTTC.

V gene TRBV3-1 (or the pseudogene TRBV3-2) combines with J gene TRBJ1-3, with D possibly TRBD1 on 5 matching bases. Germline V CDR1 and CDR2: LGHDT, YNNKEL (reference sequence). The CDR3 extends over 15 amino acids. The ends were cut back, 4 bases at V and 0 bases at J, with 10 bases in the middle. Written as DNA, the CDR3 is TGTGCCAGCAGCCTATGGGGCAACTCTGGAAACACCATATATTTT. This gives the protein CASSLWGNSGNTIYF.

The chain links TRBV3-1 (or the pseudogene TRBV3-2) to TRBJ1-1; D not resolved. The CDR3 contains 17 residues. Germline V gene data show CDR1 as LGHDT and CDR2 as YNNKEL (reference sequence). Trimming cost V 2 bases and J 0 bases, with 16 bases left between them. Here the CDR3 DNA reads TGTGCCAGCAGCCAATTTTTCCCCCCCGCGTTGAACACTGAAGCTTTCTTT. Its translation: CASSQFFPPALNTEAFF.

This rearrangement joins TRBV9 to TRBJ1-1; D uncertain. This CDR3 is built from 13 residues. The V end lost 2 bases, the J end lost 0 bases, and 5 bases lay between the germline ends. In germline, CDR1 is SGDLS, CDR2 YYNGEE. DNA of the CDR3: TGTGCCAGCAGCGTTTGGCTGAACACTGAAGCTTTCTTT. It specifies CASSVWLNTEAFF.

This clone was seen only a few times. Other DNA sequences in this specimen translate into the identical CDR3. The chain combines TRBV9 with TRBJ2-1; D may be TRBD2 (6 bases). The ends were cut back, 0 bases at V and 10 bases at J, with 8 bases in the middle. Per the germline V gene, CDR1 is SGDLS and CDR2 is YYNGEE. The CDR3 contains 12 residues. The CDR3 DNA reads as TGTGCCAGCAGCGTAGCTGCGGGGGAGCAGTTCTTC. It specifies CASSVAAGEQFF.

V is TRBV6-5 and J is TRBJ2-5; TRBD2 is a possible D gene (5 bases). The germline V and J ends were trimmed by 6 bases and 1 base, with 15 bases remaining between them. The CDR3 has 15 amino acids. Germline CDR1 and CDR2: MNHEY and SVGAGI. This CDR3 is CASSSTSAGQETQYF. The DNA for the CDR3 is TGTGCCAGCAGCTCAACATCGGCGGGCCAAGAGACCCAGTACTTC.

The chain links TRBV7-3 to TRBJ1-2, with a weak D call TRBD1 (6 bases). Germline-derived CDR1 and CDR2 are SGHTA and FQGTGA. Trimming pared 2 bases from V and 5 bases from J, leaving 15 bases between. The CDR3 spans 15 residues. Here the CDR3 reads CASSLFQTGRYGYTF. DNA of the CDR3: TGTGCCAGCAGCTTATTCCAGACAGGAAGATATGGCTACACCTTC.

The gene calls are TRBV24-1 and TRBJ2-1, with 8 bases fitting TRBD1. This CDR3 is built from 17 residues. Trimming cost V 3 bases and J 3 bases; bases outside gene matches: 9. CDR1 KGHDR and CDR2 SFDVKD come from the germline V gene. The CDR3 spells CATSDVPGQEYYNEQFF. CDR3 in DNA: TGTGCCACCAGTGATGTACCGGGACAGGAGTACTACAATGAGCAGTTCTTC.

V usage is TRBV6-5 and J usage is TRBJ1-2; a weak D match, TRBD1 (5 bases). The germline V gene has CDR1 MNHEY and CDR2 SVGAGI. The CDR3 loop spans 15 amino acids. The V end was cut by 7 bases, the J end by 8 bases, with 23 bases between. The CDR3 sequence: CASIPVDTITMGYTF. The CDR3 DNA sequence: TGTGCCAGCATCCCAGTGGACACGATAACTATGGGCTACACCTTC.

The chain has TRBV9 and TRBJ2-1; D is uncertain. Germline assignment: CDR1 SGDLS and CDR2 YYNGEE. Trimming left V 4 bases short and J 2 bases short, with 7 bases between. This CDR3 spans 13 amino acids. The CDR3 DNA follows: TGTGCCAGCAGCCCTAGAGCCTACAATGAGCAGTTCTTC. Encoded protein: CASSPRAYNEQFF.

The V and J genes are TRBV18 and TRBJ1-1, with D perhaps TRBD1 (6 bases). V lost 5 bases and J 4 bases, leaving 17 bases between the germline ends. CDR3 size: 15 residues. Germline CDR1 and CDR2: KGHSH and LQKENI. The CDR3 loop reads CASSESRGRGTEAFF. The DNA for the CDR3 is TGTGCCAGCTCAGAAAGTCGGGGCAGGGGCACTGAAGCTTTCTTT.

The chain has TRBV18 and TRBJ1-1; TRBD1 matches 8 bases. V was pared by 5 bases and J by 1 base, with 9 bases of the junction left unmatched. This CDR3 has 16 residues. The germline gives CDR1 KGHSH, CDR2 LQKENI. In DNA, the CDR3 is TGTGCCAGCTCAAAGACAGGGGCGAGAGGGAACACTGAAGCTTTCTTT. Protein sequence: CASSKTGARGNTEAFF.

The rearrangement uses TRBV25-1 and TRBJ1-3, with D unresolved. Between the trimmed V and J ends, which lost 5 bases and 3 bases, there was a span of 14 bases. The CDR3 consists of 15 residues. Germline CDR1 MGHDK, CDR2 SYGVNS. CDR3 amino acids: CASSQTGSFGNTIYF. DNA of the CDR3: TGTGCCAGCAGTCAAACCGGGAGTTTTGGAAACACCATATATTTT.

This rearrangement joins TRBV28 to TRBJ1-5; weak D call: TRBD1 (5 bases). Germline CDR1 MDHEN, CDR2 SYDVKM. The CDR3 totals 17 residues. V lost 3 bases and J 5 bases, leaving 20 bases between the germline ends. CDR3: CASSFWGGQGSDQPQHF. Here the CDR3 DNA reads TGTGCCAGCAGTTTTTGGGGGGGTCAGGGAAGCGATCAGCCCCAGCATTTT.

This clone showed up just once. The chain carries TRBV7-3 and TRBJ2-3, with D hard to call. Germline V gives CDR1 SGHTA, CDR2 FQGTGA. V gave up 0 bases and J gave up 2 bases, with 6 bases separating them. CDR3 length: 14 amino acids. The CDR3 spells CASSLTSVTDTQYF. The DNA for the CDR3 is TGTGCCAGCAGCTTAACTTCGGTCACAGATACGCAGTATTTT.

This clone was seen just once. V is TRBV30 and J is TRBJ1-2; TRBD1 matches at 7 bases. Losses at the gene ends were 4 bases for V and 7 bases for J; bases not matched to a gene: 6. Germline CDR1 is GTSNPN and CDR2 is SVGIG (reference sequence). The CDR3 is made up of 12 amino acids. The CDR3 protein is CAWTSNRGGYTF. The CDR3 DNA reads TGTGCCTGGACTAGCAACAGGGGTGGCTACACCTTC.

The V and J genes are TRBV30 and TRBJ1-1; TRBD1 matches at 8 bases. J was trimmed by 11 bases and V by 5 bases; bases with no gene match: 19. This CDR3 contains 15 residues. The germline V gene has CDR1 GTSNPN and CDR2 SVGIG (reference sequence). The CDR3 nucleotides are TGTGCCTGGGGTGCCTACCGGGACAGGACTGTTTCGGCTTTCTTT. Its protein is CAWGAYRDRTVSAFF.

The genes are TRBV6-5 and TRBJ1-2; 8 positions agree with TRBD1. The CDR3 contains 16 residues. Unmatched junction bases numbered 13, after V lost 4 bases and J lost 6 bases. From germline, CDR1 is MNHEY and CDR2 SVGAGI. CDR3 loop: CASSFTPQGVVNGYTF. In nucleotides, the CDR3 is TGTGCCAGCAGTTTTACCCCACAGGGGGTGGTAAATGGCTACACCTTC.

The chain carries TRBV6-5 and TRBJ2-2, with TRBD1 identical over 7 bases. The CDR3 is 15 amino acids. V gave up 6 bases and J gave up 3 bases; unmatched junction bases: 7. Germline V gene data show CDR1 as MNHEY and CDR2 as SVGAGI. The CDR3 region is CASSRQGLYTGELFF. The CDR3 bases are TGTGCCAGCAGCCGACAGGGATTATACACCGGGGAGCTGTTTTTT.

The chain carries TRBV6-5 and TRBJ2-1; 8 bases line up with TRBD2. The CDR3 is 15 residues long. The V and J ends lost 6 bases and 7 bases, in that order; junction bases with no gene match: 11. CDR1 MNHEY and CDR2 SVGAGI come from the germline V gene. CDR3: CASRSPGLVANEQFF. Written as DNA, the CDR3 is TGTGCCAGCAGATCTCCGGGACTAGTCGCGAATGAGCAGTTCTTC.

V is TRBV9 and J is TRBJ1-2, with a possible D match to TRBD1 (6 bases). Germline V gene sequence: CDR1 SGDLS, CDR2 YYNGEE. The CDR3 loop spans 12 amino acids. V lost 4 bases to trimming and J lost 6 bases, with 10 bases between them. The CDR3 nucleotides read TGTGCCAGCAGCCGGGACATTGATGGCTACACCTTC. Translated: CASSRDIDGYTF.